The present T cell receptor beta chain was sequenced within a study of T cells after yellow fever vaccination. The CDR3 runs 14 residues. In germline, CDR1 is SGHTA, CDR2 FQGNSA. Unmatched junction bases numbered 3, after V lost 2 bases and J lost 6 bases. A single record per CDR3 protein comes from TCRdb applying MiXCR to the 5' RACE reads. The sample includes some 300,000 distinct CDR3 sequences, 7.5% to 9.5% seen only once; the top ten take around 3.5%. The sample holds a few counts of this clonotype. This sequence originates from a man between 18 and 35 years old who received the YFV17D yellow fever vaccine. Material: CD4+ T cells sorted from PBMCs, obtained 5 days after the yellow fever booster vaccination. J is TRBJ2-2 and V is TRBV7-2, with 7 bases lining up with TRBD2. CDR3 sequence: CASSLNAGAGELFF. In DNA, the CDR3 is TGTGCCAGCAGCTTAAACGCGGGGGCCGGGGAGCTGTTTTTT.